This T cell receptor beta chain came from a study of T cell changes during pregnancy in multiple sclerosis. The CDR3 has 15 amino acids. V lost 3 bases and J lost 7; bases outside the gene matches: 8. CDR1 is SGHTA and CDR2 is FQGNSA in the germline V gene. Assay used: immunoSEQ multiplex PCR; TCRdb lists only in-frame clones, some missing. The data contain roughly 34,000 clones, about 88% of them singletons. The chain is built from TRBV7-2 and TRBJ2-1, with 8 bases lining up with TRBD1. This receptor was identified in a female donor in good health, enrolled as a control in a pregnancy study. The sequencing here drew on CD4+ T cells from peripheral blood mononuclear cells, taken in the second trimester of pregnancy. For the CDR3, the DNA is TGTGCCAGCAGCTTCGGGCAGGGGGCTTATAATGAGCAGTTCTTC. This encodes CASSFGQGAYNEQFF.